One T cell receptor beta chain is described in this entry. This sample is drawn from a study of blood T cell repertoires in COVID-19. In the study's own analysis: Estimates of nucleated cell counts were drawn from the amplification of reference gene primers. Clones were sequenced by immunoSEQ multiplex PCR, and TCRdb holds only the in-frame ones, with some missing. That table furnishes V, J and clone size, whereas the DNA furnished D and trimming. The sample includes roughly 350,000 clones, over 80% seen only once; the top ten take about 6.3%. Sequencing used peripheral blood. This receptor was identified in a woman in her fifties or sixties with COVID-19, enrolled during active disease.

The CDR3 coding sequence is TGTGCAAGTCGCTTAGCTGGACAGTCTGGGGCCAACGTCCTGACTTTC. Translated, it gives CASRLAGQSGANVLTF. The chain recombines TRBV12-2 with TRBJ2-6; the table assigns TRBD1, which was not confirmed against the DNA. TRBV12-2 is shown as a pseudogene. The CDR3 has 16 amino acids.